This T cell receptor beta chain appears in the sequencing data of a study of PD-L1 blockade in urothelial cancer. Study details: The patients first took atezolizumab in the mid-2010s, receiving 1,200 mg intravenously every 3 weeks. Each participant's history included 0 to 3 prior chemotherapy regimens. When blood samples were assessed, the median T cell count was around 150,000.

Study observations and caveats: Patients with below-median pretreatment blood clonality survived longer.

There are 16 residues in the CDR3. Trimming at V came to 6 bases and at J to 0 bases, leaving 5 bases not matched to a gene. CDR1 is MRHNA and CDR2 is SNTAGT in the germline V gene. There are a few counts of this clone. Its target is not known. Repertoires were generated with immunoSEQ multiplex PCR, while TCRdb's copy carries only in-frame clones and drops some. The sample has 75,000 to 90,000 clones; roughly 82% are singletons. The sequencing here drew on PBMCs, taken around atezolizumab (anti-PD-L1) treatment. The genes are TRBV6-4 and TRBJ2-2; 9 nucleotides align to TRBD1. This TCR was sampled from a man between 65 and 85 years old with urothelial cancer. The CDR3, as DNA: TGTGCCAGCAGACTGGGACAGGGACCGAACACCGGGGAGCTGTTTTTT. Encoded protein: CASRLGQGPNTGELFF.